The source of this TCR beta chain is a study of HIV-infected patients and healthy controls. Study-wide findings and caveats: HIV-associated CDR3 frequencies dropped significantly during therapy; CMV-associated ones, mostly rising, changed nonsignificantly. In healthy controls, MAIT alpha CDR3s were common; in HIV+ repertoires, severely depleted.

Relative to its sample, this clonotype is medium-sized. Its antigen remains unknown. Follow-up blood was drawn about 14 weeks, roughly three months, after antiretroviral therapy began. All unsorted peripheral T cells were captured because whole blood was used without fractionation. Reverse transcription used 450 to 500 ng RNA and constant-region primers for alpha and beta. Each of the alpha and beta chains got its own library through chain-specific third strand synthesis with indices. A 5' RACE adapter with a random hexamer and the SP2 primer site was joined to cDNA. Second strand DNA was synthesized using a primer at the SP2 site. MiXCR, run by TCRdb on the 5' RACE reads, gives a single entry per CDR3 protein. The repertoire holds several thousand distinct CDR3 sequences, about 8.3% seen once, with approximately 41% in the top ten. Germline CDR1 is DFQATT and CDR2 is SNEGSKA (reference sequence). The CDR3 spans 16 residues. The ends lost 0 bases at V and 4 bases at J; junction bases unmatched: 8.

V gene TRBV20-1 combines with J gene TRBJ2-3; 9 bases agree with TRBD2. This specimen consisted of blood, obtained during antiretroviral therapy. The TCR originated in an adult with HIV infection. CDR3 DNA sequence: TGCAGTGCTAGAGATCTGCGCGGGGGGGCGGCAGATACGCAGTATTTT. It encodes CSARDLRGGAADTQYF.